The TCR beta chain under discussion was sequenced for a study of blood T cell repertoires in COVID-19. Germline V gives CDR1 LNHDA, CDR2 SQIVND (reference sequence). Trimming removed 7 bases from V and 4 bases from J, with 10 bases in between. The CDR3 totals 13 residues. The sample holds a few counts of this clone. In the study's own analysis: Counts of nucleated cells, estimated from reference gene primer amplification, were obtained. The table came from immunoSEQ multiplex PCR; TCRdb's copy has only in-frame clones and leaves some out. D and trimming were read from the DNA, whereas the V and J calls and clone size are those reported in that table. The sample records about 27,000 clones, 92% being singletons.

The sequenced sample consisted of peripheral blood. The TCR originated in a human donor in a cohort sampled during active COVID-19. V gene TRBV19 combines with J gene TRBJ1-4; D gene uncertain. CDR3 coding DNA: TGTGCCAGTACCTACAGTAATAATGAAAAACTGTTTTTT. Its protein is CASTYSNNEKLFF.